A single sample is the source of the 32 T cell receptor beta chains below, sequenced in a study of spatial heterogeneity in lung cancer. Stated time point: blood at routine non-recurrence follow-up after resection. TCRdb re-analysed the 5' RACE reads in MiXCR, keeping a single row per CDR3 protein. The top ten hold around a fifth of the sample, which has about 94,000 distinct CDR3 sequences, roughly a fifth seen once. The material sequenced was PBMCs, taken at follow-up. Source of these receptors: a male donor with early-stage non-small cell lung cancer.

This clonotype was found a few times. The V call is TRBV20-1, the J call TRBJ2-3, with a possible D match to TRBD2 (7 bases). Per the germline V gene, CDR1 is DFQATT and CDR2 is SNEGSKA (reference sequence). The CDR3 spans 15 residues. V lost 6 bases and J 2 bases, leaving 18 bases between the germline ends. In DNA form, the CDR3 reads TGCAGTGCCGAAGGGGGGGGAGAGTCCACAGATACGCAGTATTTT. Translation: CSAEGGGESTDTQYF.

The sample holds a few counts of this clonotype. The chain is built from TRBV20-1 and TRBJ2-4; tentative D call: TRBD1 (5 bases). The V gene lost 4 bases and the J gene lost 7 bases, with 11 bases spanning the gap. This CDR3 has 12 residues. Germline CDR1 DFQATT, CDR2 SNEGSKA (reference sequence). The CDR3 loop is CSATGFGNIQYF. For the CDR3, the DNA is TGCAGTGCTACAGGGTTTGGGAACATTCAGTACTTC.

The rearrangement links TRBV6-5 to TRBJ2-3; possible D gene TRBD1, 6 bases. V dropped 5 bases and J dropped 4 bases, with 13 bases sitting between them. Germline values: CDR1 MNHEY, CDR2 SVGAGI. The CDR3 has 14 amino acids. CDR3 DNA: TGTGCCAGCAGTCCGGACAGAATCCCAGATACGCAGTATTTT. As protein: CASSPDRIPDTQYF.

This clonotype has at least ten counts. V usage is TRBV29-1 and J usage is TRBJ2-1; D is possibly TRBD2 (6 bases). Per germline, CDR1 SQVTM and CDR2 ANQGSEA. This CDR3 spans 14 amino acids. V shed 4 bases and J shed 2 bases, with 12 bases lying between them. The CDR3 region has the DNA TGCAGCGTTGTTAGCGGAGGGACCTACAATGAGCAGTTCTTC. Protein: CSVVSGGTYNEQFF.

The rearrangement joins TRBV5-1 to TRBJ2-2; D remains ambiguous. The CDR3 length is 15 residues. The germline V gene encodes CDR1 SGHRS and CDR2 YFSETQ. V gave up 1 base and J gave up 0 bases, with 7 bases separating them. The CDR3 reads CASSLTVSNTGELFF. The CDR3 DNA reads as TGCGCCAGCAGCTTGACAGTTTCGAACACCGGGGAGCTGTTTTTT.

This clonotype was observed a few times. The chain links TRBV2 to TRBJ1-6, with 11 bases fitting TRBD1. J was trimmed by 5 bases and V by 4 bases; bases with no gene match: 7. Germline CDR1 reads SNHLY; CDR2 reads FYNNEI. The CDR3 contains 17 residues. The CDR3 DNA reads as TGTGCCAGCAGTGGGGCTTTGGGACAGGGGGATAATTCACCCCTCCACTTT. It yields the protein CASSGALGQGDNSPLHF.

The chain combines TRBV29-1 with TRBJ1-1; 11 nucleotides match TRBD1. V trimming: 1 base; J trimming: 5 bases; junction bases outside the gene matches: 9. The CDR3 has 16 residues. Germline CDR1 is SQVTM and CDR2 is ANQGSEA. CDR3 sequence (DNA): TGCAGCGTTGAAGGGACAGGGGGCCGAGTAAGGACTGAAGCTTTCTTT. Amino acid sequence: CSVEGTGGRVRTEAFF.

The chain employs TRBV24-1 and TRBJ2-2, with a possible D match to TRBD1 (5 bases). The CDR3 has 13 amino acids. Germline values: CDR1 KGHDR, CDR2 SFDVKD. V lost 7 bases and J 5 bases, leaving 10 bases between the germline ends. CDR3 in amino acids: CATRTTETGELFF. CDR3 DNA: TGTGCCACCAGGACGACAGAAACCGGGGAGCTGTTTTTT.

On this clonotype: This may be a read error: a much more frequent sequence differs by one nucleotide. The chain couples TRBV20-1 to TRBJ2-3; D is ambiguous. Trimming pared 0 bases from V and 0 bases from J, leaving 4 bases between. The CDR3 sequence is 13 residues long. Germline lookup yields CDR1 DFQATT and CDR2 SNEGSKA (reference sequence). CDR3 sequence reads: CSARDPSTDTQYF. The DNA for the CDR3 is TGCAGTGCTAGAGATCCTAGCACAGATACGCAGTATTTT.

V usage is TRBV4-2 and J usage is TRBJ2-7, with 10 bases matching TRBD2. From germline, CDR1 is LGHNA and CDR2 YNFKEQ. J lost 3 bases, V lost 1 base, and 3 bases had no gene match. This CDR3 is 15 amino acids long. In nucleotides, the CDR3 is TGTGCCAGCAGCCAAGCGCTAGCGGGAGACTACGAGCAGTACTTC. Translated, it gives CASSQALAGDYEQYF.

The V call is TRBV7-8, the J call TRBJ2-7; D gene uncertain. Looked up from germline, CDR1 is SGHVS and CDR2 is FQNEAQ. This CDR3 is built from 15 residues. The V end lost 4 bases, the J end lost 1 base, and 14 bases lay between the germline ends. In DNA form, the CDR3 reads TGTGCCAGCAGCTCTATTGGAACCCAATCCTACGAGCAGTACTTC. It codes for CASSSIGTQSYEQYF.

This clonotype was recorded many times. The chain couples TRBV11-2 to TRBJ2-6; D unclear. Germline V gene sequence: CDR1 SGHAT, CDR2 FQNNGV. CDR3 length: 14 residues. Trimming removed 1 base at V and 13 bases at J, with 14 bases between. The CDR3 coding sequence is TGTGCCAGCAGCTTAGTGATGGCAGCCCGAGTCCTGACTTTC. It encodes CASSLVMAARVLTF. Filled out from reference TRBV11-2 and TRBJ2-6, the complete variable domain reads EAGVAQSPRYKIIEKRQSVAFWCNPISGHATLYWYQQILGQGPKLLIQFQNNGVVDDSQLPKDRFSAERLKGVDSTLKIQPAKLEDSAVYLCASSLVMAARVLTFGAGSRLTVL.

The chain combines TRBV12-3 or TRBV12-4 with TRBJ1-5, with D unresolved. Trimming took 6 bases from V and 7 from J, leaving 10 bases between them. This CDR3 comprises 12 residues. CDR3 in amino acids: CASSPYAQPQHF. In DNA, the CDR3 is TGTGCCAGCAGCCCGTATGCCCAGCCCCAGCATTTT.

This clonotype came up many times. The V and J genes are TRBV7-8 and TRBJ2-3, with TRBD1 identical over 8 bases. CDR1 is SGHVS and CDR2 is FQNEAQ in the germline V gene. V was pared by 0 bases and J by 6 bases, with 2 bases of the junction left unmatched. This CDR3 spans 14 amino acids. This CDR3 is CASSLARGLDTQYF. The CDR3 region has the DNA TGTGCCAGCAGCTTAGCCAGGGGGCTGGATACGCAGTATTTT.

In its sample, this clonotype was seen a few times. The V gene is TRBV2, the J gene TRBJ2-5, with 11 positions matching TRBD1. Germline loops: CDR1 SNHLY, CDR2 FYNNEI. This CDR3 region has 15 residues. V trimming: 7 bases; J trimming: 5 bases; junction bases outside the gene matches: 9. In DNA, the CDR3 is TGTGCCAGCACCCGGGACAGGGGGGTCGTGGAGACCCAGTACTTC. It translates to CASTRDRGVVETQYF. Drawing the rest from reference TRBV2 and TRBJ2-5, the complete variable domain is EPEVTQTPSHQVTQMGQEVILRCVPISNHLYFYWYRQILGQKVEFLVSFYNNEISEKSEIFDDQFSVERPDGSNFTLKIRSTKLEDSAMYFCASTRDRGVVETQYFGPGTRLLVL.

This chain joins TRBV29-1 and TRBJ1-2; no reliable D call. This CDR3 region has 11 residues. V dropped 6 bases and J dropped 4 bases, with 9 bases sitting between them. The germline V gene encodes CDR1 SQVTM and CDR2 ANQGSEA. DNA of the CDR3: TGCAGCGTCGGACTCCCCTATGGCTACACCTTC. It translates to CSVGLPYGYTF.

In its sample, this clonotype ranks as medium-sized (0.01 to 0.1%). Here the CDR3 DNA reads TGCGCCAGCAGCCAAGATATAGATGGACTAGCAGGCCCCGAGCAGTTCTTC. Residues: CASSQDIDGLAGPEQFF. This sequence joins TRBV4-3 and TRBJ2-1, with 8 bases lining up with TRBD2. V dropped 0 bases and J dropped 10; count of bases not matched to a gene: 14. The CDR3 has 17 residues. The germline CDR1 and CDR2 sequences are LGHNA and YSLEER.

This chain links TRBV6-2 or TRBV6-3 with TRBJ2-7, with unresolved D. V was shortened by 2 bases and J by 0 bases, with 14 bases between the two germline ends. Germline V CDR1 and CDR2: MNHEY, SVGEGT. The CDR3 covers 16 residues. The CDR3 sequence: CASSYQFHKSSYEQYF. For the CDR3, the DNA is TGTGCCAGCAGTTACCAATTCCACAAGAGCTCCTACGAGCAGTACTTC.

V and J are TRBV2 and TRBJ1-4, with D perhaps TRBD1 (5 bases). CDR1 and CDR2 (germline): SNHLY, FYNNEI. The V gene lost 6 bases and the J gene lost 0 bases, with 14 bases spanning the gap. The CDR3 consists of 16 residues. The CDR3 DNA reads TGTGCCAGCAGCGGAAGCGACAGCGCAACTAATGAAAAACTGTTTTTT. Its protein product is CASSGSDSATNEKLFF.

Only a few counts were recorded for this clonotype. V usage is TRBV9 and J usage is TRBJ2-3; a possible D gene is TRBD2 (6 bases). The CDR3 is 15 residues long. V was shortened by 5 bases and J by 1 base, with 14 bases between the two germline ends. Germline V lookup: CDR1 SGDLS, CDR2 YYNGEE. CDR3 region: CASSSGTQGTDTQYF. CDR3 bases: TGTGCCAGCAGTTCCGGGACTCAAGGCACAGATACGCAGTATTTT.

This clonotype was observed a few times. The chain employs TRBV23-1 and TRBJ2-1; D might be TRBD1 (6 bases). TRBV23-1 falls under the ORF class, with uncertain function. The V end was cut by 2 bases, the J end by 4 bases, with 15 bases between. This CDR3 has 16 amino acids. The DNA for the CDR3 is TGCGCCAGCAGTCAAACACTCGGGACACCTTACAATGAGCAGTTCTTC. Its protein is CASSQTLGTPYNEQFF.

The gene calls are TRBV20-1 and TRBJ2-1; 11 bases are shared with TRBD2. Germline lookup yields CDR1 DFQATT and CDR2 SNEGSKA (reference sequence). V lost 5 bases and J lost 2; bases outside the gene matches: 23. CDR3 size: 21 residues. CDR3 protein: CSAQDITGLAGGLETYNEQFF. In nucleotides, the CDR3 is TGCAGTGCTCAAGACATTACCGGGCTAGCGGGAGGACTCGAAACCTACAATGAGCAGTTCTTC.

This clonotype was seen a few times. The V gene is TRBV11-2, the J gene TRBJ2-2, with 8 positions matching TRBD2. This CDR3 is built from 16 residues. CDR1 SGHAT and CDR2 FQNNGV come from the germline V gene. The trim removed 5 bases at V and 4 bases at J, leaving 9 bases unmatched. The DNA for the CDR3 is TGTGCCAGCAGCCCCCGGGGGGGGCAGTTCACCGGGGAGCTGTTTTTT. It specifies CASSPRGGQFTGELFF.

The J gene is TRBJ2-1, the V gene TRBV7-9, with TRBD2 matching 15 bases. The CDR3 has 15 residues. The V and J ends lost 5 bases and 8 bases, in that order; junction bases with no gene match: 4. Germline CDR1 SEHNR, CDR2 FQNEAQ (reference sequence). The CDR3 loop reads CASSPGLAGGHEQFF. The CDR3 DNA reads TGTGCCAGCAGCCCTGGACTAGCGGGGGGGCATGAGCAGTTCTTC.

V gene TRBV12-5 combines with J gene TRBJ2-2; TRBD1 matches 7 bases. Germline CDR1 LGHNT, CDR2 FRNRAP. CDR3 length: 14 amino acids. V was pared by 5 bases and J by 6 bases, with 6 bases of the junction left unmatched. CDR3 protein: CASGPQGVSGELFF. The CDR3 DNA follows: TGTGCTAGTGGTCCTCAGGGGGTTTCCGGGGAGCTGTTTTTT.

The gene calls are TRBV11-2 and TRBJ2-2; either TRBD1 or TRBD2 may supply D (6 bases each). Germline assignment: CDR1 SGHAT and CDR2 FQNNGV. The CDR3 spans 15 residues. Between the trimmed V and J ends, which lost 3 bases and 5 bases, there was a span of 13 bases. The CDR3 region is CASSFGGAGTGELFF. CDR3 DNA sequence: TGTGCCAGCAGCTTCGGGGGCGCGGGGACCGGGGAGCTGTTTTTT.

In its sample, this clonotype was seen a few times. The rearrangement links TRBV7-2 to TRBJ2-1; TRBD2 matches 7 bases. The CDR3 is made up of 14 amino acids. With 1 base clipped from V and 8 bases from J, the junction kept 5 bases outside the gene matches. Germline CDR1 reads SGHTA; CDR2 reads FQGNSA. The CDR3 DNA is TGTGCCAGCAGCTTAGTTAGGACTAGTCATGAGCAGTTCTTC. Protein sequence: CASSLVRTSHEQFF.

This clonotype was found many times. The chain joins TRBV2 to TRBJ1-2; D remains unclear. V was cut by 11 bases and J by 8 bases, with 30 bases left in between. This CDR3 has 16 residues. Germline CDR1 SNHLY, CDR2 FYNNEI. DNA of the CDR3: TGTGCCGCCCAAGGGCAAGGACCCCCTTCCCATGGGGGCTACACCTTC. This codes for CAAQGQGPPSHGGYTF.

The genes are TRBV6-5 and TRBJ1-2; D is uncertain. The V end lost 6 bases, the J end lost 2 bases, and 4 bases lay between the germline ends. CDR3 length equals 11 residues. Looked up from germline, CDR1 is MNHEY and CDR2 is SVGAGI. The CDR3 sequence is CASRSNYGYTF. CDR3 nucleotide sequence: TGTGCCAGCAGGTCGAACTATGGCTACACCTTC.

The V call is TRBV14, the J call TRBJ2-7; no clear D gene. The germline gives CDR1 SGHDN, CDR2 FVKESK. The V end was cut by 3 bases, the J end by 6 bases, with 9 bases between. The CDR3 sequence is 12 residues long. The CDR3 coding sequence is TGTGCCAGCAGCCAGGCAGGTCTCGAGCAGTACTTC. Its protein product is CASSQAGLEQYF.

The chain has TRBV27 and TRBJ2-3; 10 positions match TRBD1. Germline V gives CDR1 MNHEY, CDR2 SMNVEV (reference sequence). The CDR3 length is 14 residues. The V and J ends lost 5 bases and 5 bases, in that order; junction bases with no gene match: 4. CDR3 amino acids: CASSVGQGRDTQYF. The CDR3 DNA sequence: TGTGCCAGCAGTGTGGGACAGGGGCGAGATACGCAGTATTTT.

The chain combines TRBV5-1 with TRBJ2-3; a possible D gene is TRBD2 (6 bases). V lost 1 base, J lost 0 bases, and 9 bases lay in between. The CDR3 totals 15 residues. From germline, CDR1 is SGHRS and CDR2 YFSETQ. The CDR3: CASSLQRASTDTQYF. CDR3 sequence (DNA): TGCGCCAGCAGCTTGCAGCGGGCCAGCACAGATACGCAGTATTTT.